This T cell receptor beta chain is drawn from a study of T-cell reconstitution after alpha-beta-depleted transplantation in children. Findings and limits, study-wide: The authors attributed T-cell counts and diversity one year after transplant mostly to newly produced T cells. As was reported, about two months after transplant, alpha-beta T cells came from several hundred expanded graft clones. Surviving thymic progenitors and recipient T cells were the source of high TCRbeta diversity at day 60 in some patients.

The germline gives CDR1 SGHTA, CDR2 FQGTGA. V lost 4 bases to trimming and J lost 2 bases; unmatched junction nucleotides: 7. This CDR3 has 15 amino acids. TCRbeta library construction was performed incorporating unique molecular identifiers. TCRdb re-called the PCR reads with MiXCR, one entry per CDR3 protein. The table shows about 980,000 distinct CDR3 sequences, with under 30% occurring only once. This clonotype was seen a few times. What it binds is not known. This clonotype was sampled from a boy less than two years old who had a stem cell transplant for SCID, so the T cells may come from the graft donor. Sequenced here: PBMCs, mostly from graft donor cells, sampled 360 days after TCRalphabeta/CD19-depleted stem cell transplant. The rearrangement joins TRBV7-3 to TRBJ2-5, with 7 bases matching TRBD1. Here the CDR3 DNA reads TGTGCCAGCAGCTCAACAGGGGTCCCTCAAGAGACCCAGTACTTC. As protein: CASSSTGVPQETQYF.